This TCR beta chain appears in the sequencing data of a study of blood T cell repertoires in COVID-19. As for the study in general: Samples representing acute and convalescent COVID-19 were sourced from the United States, Italy and Spain. T cells, B-cell-depleted T cells, or PBMCs supplied cDNA or gDNA.

In germline, CDR1 is MDHEN, CDR2 SYDVKM. V was trimmed by 3 bases and J by 0 bases, leaving 9 bases between them. CDR3 size: 15 residues. Study processing details: Reference gene primers were amplified, and this amplification served to estimate nucleated cell counts. Profiling relied on immunoSEQ multiplex PCR, and the TCRdb table lists in-frame clones only, not all of them. For V, J and clone size, that table is used; D and trimming come from the DNA. In the table there are about 64,000 clones, 65% to 90% of which are singletons. The clonotype originates from a man aged 40-49 years with acute or convalescent COVID-19. The chain couples TRBV28 to TRBJ1-3; D is unclear. Sequenced input: peripheral blood. In nucleotides, the CDR3 is TGTGCCAGCAGTTTCGGGATGGACTCTGGAAACACCATATATTTT. As protein: CASSFGMDSGNTIYF.